Listed below are T cell receptor beta chains from one sample, sequenced in a study of T cell responses to AZD1222 COVID-19 vaccine. The protocol was immunoSEQ multiplex PCR, while the TCRdb copy is restricted to in-frame clones and leaves out a portion. Of 95,000 to 150,000 clones listed, less than 90% are singletons. This specimen consisted of peripheral blood, obtained on day 0 of AZD1222 vaccination. These receptors all come from an adult in good health. Both conserved end residues are part of each CDR3. D genes are given only for firm matches. Only some rows state a clone size, as once, few, many or a class for expanded clones.

TRBV7-2,once,TRBJ1-6,TRBD1,CASSPDRAGEIDSPLHF,TGTGCCAGCAGCCCCGACAGGGCTGGGGAAATAGATTCACCCCTCCACTTT
TRBV27,once,TRBJ1-5,NA,CASRGIPPLQPQHF,TGTGCCAGCAGGGGGATCCCTCCATTGCAGCCCCAGCATTTT
TRBV19,NA,TRBJ2-1,NA,CASSIKGEAYNEQFF,TGTGCCAGTAGTATAAAAGGGGAGGCATACAATGAGCAGTTCTTC
TRBV11-3,NA,TRBJ1-6,NA,CASSLGSRSSYNSPLHF,TGTGCCAGCAGCTTAGGTTCCAGGAGCTCCTATAATTCACCCCTCCACTTT
TRBV5-5,NA,TRBJ2-3,NA,CASSLEGGADTQYF,TGTGCCAGCAGCTTGGAGGGGGGTGCAGATACGCAGTATTTT
TRBV2,NA,TRBJ1-5,NA,CASSEIWGSNQPQHF,TGTGCCAGCAGTGAAATTTGGGGAAGCAATCAGCCCCAGCATTTT
TRBV7-9,NA,TRBJ1-6,NA,CASTSDRTVYNSPLHF,TGTGCCAGCACGTCGGACAGAACCGTCTATAATTCACCCCTCCACTTT
TRBV4-1,NA,TRBJ2-6,NA,CASRRVSGANVLTF,TGCGCCAGTCGGCGGGTCTCTGGGGCCAACGTCCTGACTTTC
TRBV7-9,NA,TRBJ2-7,TRBD1,CASGQVYEQYF,TGTGCCAGCGGACAGGTTTACGAGCAGTACTTC
TRBV11-2,NA,TRBJ2-5,NA,CASSWVRGETQYF,TGTGCCAGCAGCTGGGTTAGAGGGGAGACCCAGTACTTC
TRBV24-1,NA,TRBJ2-5,TRBD2,CATSDTRTSGTEETQYF,TGTGCCACCAGTGATACTCGGACTAGCGGGACGGAAGAGACCCAGTACTTC
TRBV5-5,NA,TRBJ2-7,TRBD1,CASSLALQGASWEQYF,TGTGCCAGCAGCTTGGCTCTCCAGGGGGCGAGTTGGGAGCAGTACTTC
TRBV30,NA,TRBJ2-7,NA,CAWSATREQYF,TGTGCCTGGAGTGCGACAAGGGAGCAGTACTTC
TRBV7-9,once,TRBJ2-7,NA,CASSLAPGHSSYEQYF,TGTGCCAGCAGCTTAGCTCCGGGACATAGCTCCTACGAGCAGTACTTC
TRBV5-4,NA,TRBJ2-2,NA,CASSLDRLNTGELFF,TGTGCCAGCAGCTTGGACAGGCTTAACACCGGGGAGCTGTTTTTT
TRBV23-1,NA,TRBJ1-1,NA,CASRGKGFMSPEAFF,TGCGCCAGCCGAGGAAAGGGATTTATGTCCCCTGAAGCTTTCTTT
TRBV6-5,NA,TRBJ1-2,NA,CASRGTGNYGYTF,TGTGCCAGCAGAGGGACGGGAAACTATGGCTACACCTTC
TRBV27,NA,TRBJ1-3,NA,CASSFRGLRGNTIYF,TGTGCCAGCAGTTTTAGGGGCCTAAGAGGAAACACCATATATTTT
TRBV2,NA,TRBJ2-4,NA,CASSEYGGHGPF,TGTGCCAGCAGTGAATACGGAGGCCATGGACCCTTC
TRBV9,NA,TRBJ2-1,NA,CASSVAKGNVEQFF,TGTGCCAGCAGCGTAGCTAAAGGGAATGTTGAGCAGTTCTTC